This TCR beta chain was identified during a study of technical replicates of blood from several donors. Using immunoSEQ multiplex PCR, the repertoire was profiled, and TCRdb retains in-frame clones only, with some absent. Of 55,000 to 85,000 clones in the sample, around 97% were seen once. V gave up 4 bases and J gave up 3 bases, with 15 bases separating them. Germline CDR1 SGHAT, CDR2 FQNNGV. This CDR3 contains 15 residues. The sample comprised T cells isolated from PBMCs. This sequence joins TRBV11-2 and TRBJ1-2, with D tentatively TRBD1 (6 bases). This clonotype originated in a human donor in good health. The DNA for the CDR3 is TGTGCCAGCAGCTCGACGAGGGGGGGGTACTATGGCTACACCTTC. This codes for CASSSTRGGYYGYTF.